This T cell receptor (delta chain) was profiled in a study of γδ T cells in repeated Plasmodium falciparum infection. Study-wide background: Sampling occurred at baseline, pre-infection for selected infections, and 21 days post-infection. Malian gammadelta TCRs were studied during no-transmission periods and across acute malaria episodes. Study-wide findings and caveats: Vdelta2-negative gammadelta repertoires, largely Vdelta1+, seemingly showed infection-driven waves of new clonal selection.

Vgamma9/Vdelta2+ and Vdelta2-negative gammadelta T cells were flow-sorted from PBMC for bulk sequencing. TCRdb applied CATT to the multiplex PCR reads for clone calling. The sample holds more than 45,000 delta-chain clones, around 1.7% seen once. The CDR3 consists of 21 residues. Trimming removed 3 bases from V and 1 base from J; junction bases left unmatched: 24. Germline CDR1 and CDR2: TVYSNPD and GDNSRS (reference sequence). This clone has only a few counts. Its antigen remains unknown. The TCRdb record carries a much larger clone's protein, which differs from this DNA's translation at residue 15; a read error is the likely cause, and the protein listed here is the DNA translation.

Source material: gamma-delta T cells from blood. This chain uses TRDV3 with TRDJ1, with TRDD3 matching over 12 bases. The J gene was not available in TCRdb and was assigned here by matching the DNA to germline segments. The clonotype comes from a pool of human donors (malaria-infected and uninfected, not separated). The chain's CDR3 is CALGFRRTGGYSLTCTDKLIF. CDR3 nucleotides: TGTGCCTTAGGTTTTAGACGTACTGGGGGATACTCCCTTACTTGCACCGATAAACTCATCTTT.